Listed below are T cell receptor beta chains from one sample, sequenced in a study of blood T cell repertoires in COVID-19. The protocol was immunoSEQ multiplex PCR, while the TCRdb copy is restricted to in-frame clones and leaves out a portion. Of approximately 150,000 clones in the sample, 79% were seen once. Sequenced sample: peripheral blood. The receptors derive from a woman between 55 and 75 years old with COVID-19, enrolled during active disease. Each CDR3 is given without its conserved first and last residue. The size entry is marked missing in some rows and otherwise reads once, few, many or a size class.

TRBV18,NA,ASSPDSLTEAF
TRBV19,NA,ASASGIGGNQPQH
TRBV5-5,few,ASSFVGDSGDTQY
TRBV19,NA,ASSIGRSNYGYT
TRBV10-3,NA,ATSREGDTEAF
TRBV28,NA,ASSLQVHGYT
TRBV28,NA,ASTIRGGNGNQPQH
TRBV20-1,NA,SASNRPFMNTEAF
TRBV29-1,once,SVAMSSGNTIY
TRBV5-4,NA,ASSSDSIEQY
TRBV10-3,NA,AISDGVGEKLF
TRBV27,NA,ASRSGMGLYEQY
TRBV28,NA,ASSSASGLVYEQY
TRBV18,NA,ASSPRGTNTGELF
TRBV5-5,NA,ASSPGTGGSSSNQPQH
TRBV10-3,NA,AISDGGERGETQY
TRBV18,NA,ASSPGTMTNVLT
TRBV19,NA,ASSRDRRLETQY
TRBV9,NA,ASSPRTGGGGYT
TRBV6-6,NA,ASSYPSTGGMDIQY
TRBV11-2,NA,ASSRRSTGVPDTQY
TRBV7-3,NA,ASSLYASGKNQETQY
TRBV6-6,NA,ASSYSSRQTYGYT
TRBV6-2/TRBV6-3,NA,ASSRRRGMEPQH
TRBV18,once,ASSPDSFYEQY
TRBV6-5,NA,ASRDDRNTEAF
TRBV11-2,few,ASSPLAGTRRQYEQY
TRBV30,many,AWRGGLYTEAF
TRBV28,NA,ASSLLGLTNQPQH